These 13 T cell receptor beta chains were all obtained from the same sample, sequenced in a study of cytomegalovirus exposure and HLA in healthy donors. Amplification used 60 Vbeta primers and 13 Jbeta primers. The repertoire was sequenced with immunoSEQ multiplex PCR; TCRdb's copy has only in-frame clones and lacks some. The sample consists of some 170,000 clones, around four fifths of them appearing once. The material sequenced was PBMCs. The receptors originated from a man younger than 35 in good health and CMV-seropositive.

This clone was detected only a few times. The genes are TRBV27 and TRBJ1-2; D possibly corresponds to TRBD1 (5 bases). The V gene's germline CDR1 is MNHEY and CDR2 SMNVEV (reference sequence). V was clipped by 6 bases and J by 4 bases, with 15 bases between them. The CDR3 spans 14 residues. The CDR3 region has the DNA TGTGCCAGCAGAACCGGTGGGGGGATCTATGGCTACACCTTC. Protein: CASRTGGGIYGYTF.

This rearrangement joins TRBV10-3 to TRBJ2-1, with D possibly matching TRBD1 (6 bases). CDR1 and CDR2 from the germline V gene are ENHRY and SYGVKD. There are 13 residues in the CDR3. The V end lost 5 bases, the J end lost 7 bases, and 12 bases lay between the germline ends. The CDR3 DNA reads TGTGCCATCAGTTACGACAGGATAAATGAGCAGTTCTTC. Translation: CAISYDRINEQFF.

The V call is TRBV7-9, the J call TRBJ1-1; D not certain. V lost 5 bases and J lost 1, with 8 bases in between. Germline V gives CDR1 SEHNR, CDR2 FQNEAQ (reference sequence). The CDR3 is made up of 13 amino acids. The DNA of the CDR3 is TGTGCCAGCAGCAGACAAGAGAACACTGAAGCTTTCTTT. Protein: CASSRQENTEAFF.

In its sample, this clone was seen a few times. V usage is TRBV28 and J usage is TRBJ1-2, with 8 bases matching TRBD1. The ends lost 3 bases at V and 7 bases at J; junction bases unmatched: 16. In germline, CDR1 is MDHEN, CDR2 SYDVKM. The CDR3 is 17 amino acids. CDR3 DNA sequence: TGTGCCAGCAGTTTTAGGCGGACAGGGAGGATAGGGGGTGGCTACACCTTC. This gives the protein CASSFRRTGRIGGGYTF.

This rearrangement joins TRBV6-5 to TRBJ1-1; maybe TRBD1 (5 bases). The V gene's germline CDR1 is MNHEY and CDR2 SVGAGI. CDR3 length equals 14 residues. V dropped 4 bases and J dropped 0 bases, with 9 bases sitting between them. Here the CDR3 reads CASSLTVMNTEAFF. As DNA, the CDR3 is TGTGCCAGCAGTTTGACAGTCATGAACACTGAAGCTTTCTTT.

The genes are TRBV15 and TRBJ1-1; no reliable D call. With 0 bases removed from V and 1 base from J, the gap between germline ends came to 6 bases. Per germline, CDR1 LNHNV and CDR2 YYDKDF (reference sequence). The CDR3 covers 14 residues. The CDR3 bases are TGTGCCACCAGCAGAGATGTCGGGAACACTGAAGCTTTCTTT. It yields the protein CATSRDVGNTEAFF.

The chain carries TRBV4-1 and TRBJ1-2, with a tentative D call TRBD1 (5 bases). The CDR3 spans 15 residues. The germline V and J ends were trimmed by 3 bases and 4 bases, with 15 bases remaining between them. Germline-derived CDR1 and CDR2 are MGHRA and YSYEKL. In nucleotides, the CDR3 is TGCGCCAGCAGCCACGATACCGGGACTCCCTATGGCTACACCTTC. Amino acids: CASSHDTGTPYGYTF.

The CDR3 loop is CASSEKSGLYEQYF. The CDR3 coding sequence is TGTGCCAGTAGCGAAAAAAGTGGCCTCTACGAGCAGTACTTC. V is TRBV19 and J is TRBJ2-7; D not certain. CDR3 length equals 14 residues. Germline values: CDR1 LNHDA, CDR2 SQIVND (reference sequence). Trimming took off 6 bases at V and 3 bases at J, with 15 bases between the two ends.

The V gene is TRBV5-4, the J gene TRBJ2-7; D call uncertain. V was clipped by 4 bases and J by 3 bases, with 11 bases between them. The CDR3 sequence is 13 residues long. The germline V gene encodes CDR1 SGHNT and CDR2 YYREEE (reference sequence). CDR3 loop: CASSPFLSYEQYF. The DNA for the CDR3 is TGTGCCAGCAGCCCGTTCCTCAGCTACGAGCAGTACTTC.

V gene TRBV5-6 combines with J gene TRBJ1-4; possible D gene TRBD1, 5 bases. Germline loops: CDR1 SGHDT, CDR2 YYEEEE. There are 15 residues in the CDR3. Trimming pared 1 base from V and 10 bases from J, leaving 17 bases between. CDR3 residues: CASSLFGISQGKLFF. As DNA, the CDR3 is TGTGCCAGCAGCTTGTTTGGGATTAGCCAGGGAAAACTGTTTTTT.

This clone appeared a single time. The chain carries TRBV4-1 and TRBJ2-4; D is unclear. The germline gives CDR1 MGHRA, CDR2 YSYEKL. There are 13 residues in the CDR3. Trimming cost V 4 bases and J 5 bases, with 9 bases left between them. In DNA, the CDR3 is TGCGCCAGCAGCCTCGTGGCTCAAAACATTCAGTACTTC. Translated, it gives CASSLVAQNIQYF.

The chain recombines TRBV28 with TRBJ2-2, with TRBD1 matching over 7 bases. This CDR3 is built from 14 residues. V was clipped by 11 bases and J by 2 bases; unmatched bases: 8. The germline CDR1 and CDR2 sequences are MDHEN and SYDVKM. The CDR3 is CAATGTENTGELFF. CDR3 DNA sequence: TGTGCCGCCACCGGGACAGAAAACACCGGGGAGCTGTTTTTT.

V gene TRBV27 combines with J gene TRBJ2-4; 7 bases fit TRBD2. Looked up from germline, CDR1 is MNHEY and CDR2 is SMNVEV (reference sequence). V gave up 6 bases and J gave up 0 bases; unmatched junction bases: 2. This CDR3 is 14 amino acids long. The CDR3 here is CASRGGVAKNIQYF. The CDR3 DNA follows: TGTGCCAGCAGGGGGGGGGTAGCCAAAAACATTCAGTACTTC.